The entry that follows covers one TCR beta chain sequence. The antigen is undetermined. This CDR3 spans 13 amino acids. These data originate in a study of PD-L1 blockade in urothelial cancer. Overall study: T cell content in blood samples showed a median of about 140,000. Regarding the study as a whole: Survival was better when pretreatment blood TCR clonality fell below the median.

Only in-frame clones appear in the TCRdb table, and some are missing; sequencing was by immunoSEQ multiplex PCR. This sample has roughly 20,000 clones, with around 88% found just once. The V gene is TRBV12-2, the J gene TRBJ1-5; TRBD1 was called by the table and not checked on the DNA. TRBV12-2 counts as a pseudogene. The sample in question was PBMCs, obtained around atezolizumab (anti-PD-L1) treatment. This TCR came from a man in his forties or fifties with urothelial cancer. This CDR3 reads CASRSKLQEPQHF. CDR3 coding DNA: TGTGCAAGTCGCTCCAAATTACAGGAGCCCCAGCATTTT.